What follows describes a single T cell receptor (beta chain). This clone was detected only a few times. Its antigen is currently not known. Within one base of it there is no much larger clone, and no base qualities were kept. TCRbeta CDR3 regions were amplified from genomic DNA by means of the immunoSEQ Assay, a bias-controlled multiplex PCR. As for how the authors treated the data: The number of nucleated cells in each sample was estimated from the amplification of reference gene primers within the assay. To quantify the absolute abundance of each unique TCRbeta CDR3 rearrangement, sequence reads were collapsed and filtered. For each sample, productive Simpson clonality was calculated as the square root of Simpson's diversity index over productive rearrangements. TCRdb mirrors the immuneACCESS table, restricted to in-frame sequences. Some clones are absent from its copies; in checked studies, under half trace to an unresolved V gene, and the reason for the others is unknown. D and trimming were read from the DNA, whereas the V and J calls and clone size are those reported in that table. The sample table contains 220,000 or so clones; only one count was recorded for 80% to 90% of them. Over 3% of the sample rests with the top ten.

Participants in the prospective study were aged about 18 to 100 years, lived in some 24 United States geographic areas, and enrolled through a virtual design. Cohort assignment in the prospective study relied on participant-reported clinical history from a screening survey and a study questionnaire. In the prospective study, mobile phlebotomists collected whole blood, serum and a nasopharyngeal or oropharyngeal swab from each participant. Participants in the prospective study had the option to provide additional blood draws and questionnaires over a 2-month period. Prospective study blood samples were shipped either frozen or at room temperature before DNA extraction. Inclusive of the bounding cysteine and phenylalanine, the CDR3 is 15 residues long. The only DNA kept is the CDR3, 45 bases in frame from the first base. The germline V gene supplies CDR1 MGHRA and CDR2 YSYEKL. Trimming takes 0 bases from V and 3 bases from J, and the germline ends sit 12 bases apart.

This entry belongs to a study of blood T cell repertoires in COVID-19 (dated by TCRdb to the early 2020s). In the study overall: Samples from collaborators originated in the United States, Italy and Spain and spanned both the acute and convalescent phases of COVID-19. Deeply sampled blood TCRbeta repertoires from subjects exposed to, actively infected with, or recovered from COVID-19 were included in the dataset. Sample metadata almost always included a de-identified subject ID, COVID-19 status, age in years and sex. A freely available public database, intended as a resource for researchers studying the immune response to SARS-CoV-2, is where the repertoires were released. Samples were obtained from the ongoing ImmuneRACE study (first 160 participants) and from about 1,300 subjects provided by 6 global collaborators. The material from the prospective study consisted of cDNA or gDNA derived from T cells, B-cell-depleted T cells, or PBMCs. Where available, HLA class I and class II types were taken from metadata supplied by the sample provider and were not determined by assay-based typing. Overall results and qualifications from the work: How much clinical and demographic metadata was included differed by source and by participant, and the metadata was provided uncurated.

This chain joins TRBV4-1 to TRBJ2-7; TRBD1 might be the D gene, on 5 matching bases. Sequencing was carried out using PBMCs or T cells enriched from blood (not recorded which). This receptor was identified in a woman younger than 30 in a cohort exposed to, infected with or recovered from COVID-19 (not recorded which). The DNA is TGCGCCAGCAGCCAAGACTTCACAGGCCTCTACGAGCAGTACTTC. It translates to CASSQDFTGLYEQYF.